This passage covers 28 T cell receptor beta chains from one sample sequenced in a study of blood T cell repertoires in COVID-19. TCRdb keeps only in-frame clones here, not all; method: immunoSEQ multiplex PCR. The sample shows 200,000 to 250,000 clones, roughly nine tenths of them seen only once. The sample consisted of PBMCs or T cells enriched from blood (not recorded which). The origin of the receptors is a woman aged 45-65 years in a cohort exposed to, infected with or recovered from COVID-19 (not recorded which).

The genes are TRBV4-2 and TRBJ2-2, with 11 bases aligning to TRBD2. This CDR3 region has 16 residues. Germline V gene lookup returns CDR1 LGHNA and CDR2 YNFKEQ. After removal of 3 bases from V and 4 bases from J, the junction contained 4 bases not matched to a gene. Here the CDR3 reads CASSQILAGGTGELFF. The CDR3 DNA follows: TGTGCCAGCAGCCAGATTCTAGCGGGGGGCACCGGGGAGCTGTTTTTT.

Remarks on this clone: Different DNA sequences within this sample yield the same CDR3. The chain has TRBV5-1 and TRBJ1-5; 8 bases agree with TRBD1. CDR1 is SGHRS, CDR2 YFSETQ, per germline. The CDR3 has 14 amino acids. Trimming cost V 4 bases and J 4 bases; bases outside gene matches: 4. The DNA of the CDR3 is TGCGCCAGCAGCCCAGGACAGGGTAATCAGCCCCAGCATTTT. Translation gives CASSPGQGNQPQHF. The full variable domain, its missing parts supplied by reference TRBV5-1 and TRBJ1-5, is KAGVTQTPRYLIKTRGQQVTLSCSPISGHRSVSWYQQTPGQGLQFLFEYFSETQRNKGNFPGRFSGRQFSNSRSEMNVSTLELGDSALYLCASSPGQGNQPQHFGDGTRLSIL.

The chain recombines TRBV19 with TRBJ2-5; 12 nucleotides align to TRBD2. Germline loops: CDR1 LNHDA, CDR2 SQIVND (reference sequence). The CDR3 length is 15 residues. V lost 5 bases, J lost 4 bases, and 5 bases stayed unmatched. CDR3: CASSPRLAGVETQYF. CDR3 DNA sequence: TGTGCCAGTAGTCCCCGACTAGCGGGGGTAGAGACCCAGTACTTC.

The V call is TRBV15, the J call TRBJ1-4, with a tentative D call TRBD1 (5 bases). CDR3 length: 15 residues. Germline loops: CDR1 LNHNV, CDR2 YYDKDF (reference sequence). V was pared by 1 base and J by 4 bases, with 10 bases between. The CDR3 loop reads CATSRVGQSNEKLFF. The CDR3, as DNA: TGTGCCACCAGCAGAGTGGGGCAGAGTAATGAAAAACTGTTTTTT.

This chain joins TRBV11-2 and TRBJ2-3; 11 bases fit TRBD2. Germline V lookup: CDR1 SGHAT, CDR2 FQNNGV. The length of the CDR3 is 15 residues. V was clipped by 3 bases and J by 7 bases; unmatched bases: 6. The CDR3 is CASSFSGGAGNTQYF. CDR3 DNA: TGTGCCAGCAGCTTTAGCGGGGGGGCCGGGAATACGCAGTATTTT.

The rearrangement joins TRBV3-1 (or the pseudogene TRBV3-2) to TRBJ2-3; 9 bases are shared with TRBD1. The V gene end was trimmed by 1 base and the J gene end by 4 bases; junction bases not matched to a gene: 9. This CDR3 is 17 amino acids long. The germline gives CDR1 LGHDT, CDR2 YNNKEL (reference sequence). For the CDR3, the DNA is TGTGCCAGCAGCCAAGTTTGGGCGACAGGGGGGGCAGATACGCAGTATTTT. Translating it yields CASSQVWATGGADTQYF.

The gene calls are TRBV18 and TRBJ2-7; 8 bases are shared with TRBD2. V was clipped by 1 base and J by 3 bases; unmatched bases: 5. The CDR3 has 15 amino acids. CDR1 and CDR2 from the germline V gene are KGHSH and LQKENI. Here the CDR3 DNA reads TGTGCCAGCTCACCACAGAGGACTAGCCGCTACGAGCAGTACTTC. It is translated as CASSPQRTSRYEQYF.

The chain carries TRBV5-4 and TRBJ1-1; 8 bases fit TRBD1. V was pared by 0 bases and J by 6 bases, with 10 bases of the junction left unmatched. This CDR3 region has 16 residues. Germline CDR1 SGHNT, CDR2 YYREEE (reference sequence). CDR3 bases: TGTGCCAGCAGCTTGGGTGCAGGGGGCGCGGGGGCTGAAGCTTTCTTT. As protein: CASSLGAGGAGAEAFF.

The chain combines TRBV3-1 (or the pseudogene TRBV3-2) with TRBJ1-2; tentative D call: TRBD1 (5 bases). The germline V gene encodes CDR1 LGHDT and CDR2 YNNKEL (reference sequence). The CDR3 totals 16 residues. Trimming shortened V by 8 bases and J by 4 bases, and 23 bases separated the two germline ends. CDR3: CASGVRGVGRGYGYTF. The CDR3 DNA reads as TGTGCCAGCGGCGTGCGGGGGGTGGGGCGCGGCTATGGCTACACCTTC.

The chain employs TRBV6-2 or TRBV6-3 and TRBJ2-1; no firm D call. Trimming shortened V by 2 bases and J by 3 bases, and 11 bases separated the two germline ends. The CDR3 runs 15 residues. The germline CDR1 and CDR2 sequences are MNHEY and SVGEGT. This chain's CDR3 is CASSYVSGRYNEQFF. The CDR3 DNA reads as TGTGCCAGCAGTTACGTTTCGGGTCGCTACAATGAGCAGTTCTTC.

V gene TRBV5-5 combines with J gene TRBJ2-5, with TRBD2 matching 10 bases. Unmatched junction bases numbered 9, after V lost 2 bases and J lost 5 bases. The CDR3 is made up of 16 amino acids. CDR1 is SGHKS, CDR2 YYEKEE, per germline (reference sequence). This chain's CDR3 is CASSFQQRGGGETQYF. The CDR3 DNA reads as TGTGCCAGCAGCTTCCAGCAGCGGGGGGGCGGCGAGACCCAGTACTTC.

The genes are TRBV19 and TRBJ2-4, with 7 bases identical to TRBD2. This CDR3 spans 13 amino acids. V trimming: 7 bases; J trimming: 4 bases; junction bases outside the gene matches: 4. The germline V gene has CDR1 LNHDA and CDR2 SQIVND (reference sequence). The CDR3 region has the DNA TGTGCCAGTACGGGAGGTCAAAAAAACATTCAGTACTTC. Amino acids: CASTGGQKNIQYF.

The genes are TRBV25-1 and TRBJ1-2, with D possibly being TRBD1 (5 bases). Germline lookup yields CDR1 MGHDK and CDR2 SYGVNS. The CDR3 has 14 residues. Trimming shortened V by 6 bases and J by 2 bases, and 13 bases separated the two germline ends. CDR3 protein: CASSPMGGNYGYTF. Written as DNA, the CDR3 is TGTGCCAGCAGCCCTATGGGGGGGAACTATGGCTACACCTTC.

V usage is TRBV14 and J usage is TRBJ1-2; D uncertain. The CDR3 spans 14 residues. V gave up 0 bases and J gave up 2 bases, with 7 bases separating them. The germline CDR1 and CDR2 sequences are SGHDN and FVKESK. In nucleotides, the CDR3 is TGTGCCAGCAGCCAAGATCTAGTAAACTATGGCTACACCTTC. Translation: CASSQDLVNYGYTF.

V and J are TRBV6-5 and TRBJ2-7, with TRBD2 identical over 7 bases. The J segment lost 4 bases and the V segment lost 5 bases, leaving 2 bases of the junction unmatched. Germline V gene lookup returns CDR1 MNHEY and CDR2 SVGAGI. This CDR3 comprises 12 residues. CDR3 nucleotides: TGTGCCAGCAGTCGGGGGGAATACGAGCAGTACTTC. Encoded protein: CASSRGEYEQYF.

The chain combines TRBV30 with TRBJ1-2; 10 bases are shared with TRBD1. Germline assignment: CDR1 GTSNPN and CDR2 SVGIG (reference sequence). The CDR3 length is 15 residues. J was trimmed by 4 bases and V by 5 bases; bases with no gene match: 10. The CDR3 nucleotides read TGTGCCTGGCGGGACAGGGGAAGACCTCTCTATGGCTACACCTTC. It codes for CAWRDRGRPLYGYTF.

This sequence joins TRBV7-8 and TRBJ1-4; a possible D gene is TRBD1 (5 bases). From germline, CDR1 is SGHVS and CDR2 FQNEAQ. This CDR3 is 15 amino acids long. V dropped 5 bases and J dropped 4 bases, with 14 bases sitting between them. CDR3 sequence: CASSAYRLGNEKLFF. CDR3 bases: TGTGCCAGCAGCGCCTACAGGTTGGGTAATGAAAAACTGTTTTTT.

CDR3 region: CASSLDTNTGELFF. The CDR3 nucleotides are TGCGCCAGCAGCTTGGACACGAACACCGGGGAGCTGTTTTTT. The rearrangement uses TRBV5-1 and TRBJ2-2; no clear D. The CDR3 length is 14 residues. The ends were cut back, 0 bases at V and 0 bases at J, with 3 bases in the middle. CDR1 SGHRS and CDR2 YFSETQ come from the germline V gene.

The rearrangement joins TRBV5-8 to TRBJ1-2, with 7 bases identical to TRBD1. Germline loops: CDR1 SGHTS, CDR2 YDEGEE. Trimming cost V 4 bases and J 6 bases; bases outside gene matches: 3. The CDR3 contains 12 residues. The CDR3, as DNA: TGTGCCAGCAGCCGGGACAGCAATGGCTACACCTTC. Encoded protein: CASSRDSNGYTF.

The chain uses TRBV11-2 and TRBJ1-4, with D uncertain. Germline CDR1 reads SGHAT; CDR2 reads FQNNGV. Trimming removed 1 base at V and 7 bases at J, with 13 bases between. This CDR3 has 15 residues. CDR3 bases: TGTGCCAGCAGCTTAGGTCTGAGGGCCGGTGAAAAACTGTTTTTT. Its protein product is CASSLGLRAGEKLFF.

There are a few counts of this clone. This chain links TRBV20-1 with TRBJ2-2; 10 nucleotides align to TRBD1. The germline gives CDR1 DFQATT, CDR2 SNEGSKA (reference sequence). The V and J ends lost 3 bases and 6 bases, in that order; junction bases with no gene match: 7. This CDR3 spans 15 amino acids. The CDR3 here is CSASSGTGVPGELFF. CDR3 bases: TGCAGTGCTAGTAGTGGGACAGGGGTGCCCGGGGAGCTGTTTTTT.

The rearrangement joins TRBV19 to TRBJ2-1; D call uncertain. Germline-derived CDR1 and CDR2 are LNHDA and SQIVND (reference sequence). V lost 8 bases and J lost 5, with 16 bases in between. The CDR3 loop spans 14 amino acids. CDR3 amino acids: CASHPVGRDNEQFF. CDR3 coding DNA: TGTGCCAGTCACCCCGTTGGCCGGGACAATGAGCAGTTCTTC.

This clone was recorded a few times. The V call is TRBV6-5, the J call TRBJ1-2, with a possible D match to TRBD1 (6 bases). Germline lookup yields CDR1 MNHEY and CDR2 SVGAGI. Trimming cost V 7 bases and J 8 bases, with 14 bases left between them. The CDR3 spans 12 residues. The CDR3 DNA is TGTGCCAGCAAAACAGGGCTGAGCGGCTACACCTTC. Residues: CASKTGLSGYTF.

CDR3 loop: CASRPEGLAGRETQYF. CDR3 nucleotide sequence: TGCGCCAGCAGGCCCGAGGGACTAGCGGGGCGGGAGACCCAGTACTTC. The V gene is TRBV10-1, the J gene TRBJ2-5; 13 bases fit TRBD2. Germline V gives CDR1 WNHNN, CDR2 SYGVQD (reference sequence). V shed 6 bases, J shed 5 bases, and the junction held 9 bases outside the gene matches. CDR3 length: 16 residues.

This rearrangement joins TRBV9 to TRBJ1-6; 7 bases are a match to TRBD1. This CDR3 has 15 amino acids. The ends lost 0 bases at V and 6 bases at J; junction bases unmatched: 3. CDR1 and CDR2 (germline): SGDLS, YYNGEE. The CDR3 region has the DNA TGTGCCAGCAGCGTAGCAGGGGGTCTTAATTCACCCCTCCACTTT. It is translated as CASSVAGGLNSPLHF.

The chain has TRBV6-5 and TRBJ1-2, with unresolved D. CDR3 size: 11 residues. Looked up from germline, CDR1 is MNHEY and CDR2 is SVGAGI. Trimming removed 10 bases from V and 8 bases from J, with 14 bases in between. The CDR3 region has the DNA TGTGCCACCCATGGATGGGAGGGCTACACCTTC. Translation: CATHGWEGYTF.

The rearrangement links TRBV6-5 to TRBJ2-3; TRBD2 might be the D (6 bases). V was shortened by 0 bases and J by 5 bases, with 12 bases between the two germline ends. Germline V gives CDR1 MNHEY, CDR2 SVGAGI. The CDR3 consists of 15 residues. CDR3 nucleotides: TGTGCCAGCAGTTACTCGGGGAGGACCGGAGATACGCAGTATTTT. The encoded protein is CASSYSGRTGDTQYF.

This clone was observed a few times. The CDR3 DNA reads TGTGCCAGCAGCCGGGCGACAGGGGGCCGAAACACCATATATTTT. This sequence encodes CASSRATGGRNTIYF. This chain joins TRBV14 and TRBJ1-3; 10 bases fit TRBD1. Germline CDR1 reads SGHDN; CDR2 reads FVKESK. The length of the CDR3 is 15 residues. J was trimmed by 5 bases and V by 4 bases; bases with no gene match: 5.